The rows below give T cell receptor beta chains drawn from one sample of a study of cytomegalovirus exposure and HLA in healthy donors. The repertoire was sequenced with immunoSEQ multiplex PCR; TCRdb's copy has only in-frame clones and lacks some. In the table there are 150,000 or so clones, roughly four fifths of which are singletons. Sequencing used PBMCs. Receptors originate from a middle-aged woman in good health and CMV-seronegative. Each CDR3 is given with its conserved first and last residue. Each record gives: clone size, V gene, J gene, CDR3 protein. For some rows the clone size is stated as once, few or many, or as a class when expanded; others skip it.

clone size: NA
V gene: TRBV18
J gene: TRBJ1-1
CDR3 protein: CASSPVGGPYTEAFF

clone size: NA
V gene: TRBV2
J gene: TRBJ1-2
CDR3 protein: CASLPQGGGYTF

clone size: NA
V gene: TRBV19
J gene: TRBJ2-5
CDR3 protein: CASSMIAQETQYF

clone size: NA
V gene: TRBV28
J gene: TRBJ1-1
CDR3 protein: CASSPYSTEAFF

clone size: NA
V gene: TRBV7-9
J gene: TRBJ2-7
CDR3 protein: CASNAGTSGYRLYEQYF

clone size: NA
V gene: TRBV13
J gene: TRBJ2-5
CDR3 protein: CASSPKQGFQETQYF

clone size: NA
V gene: TRBV27
J gene: TRBJ1-2
CDR3 protein: CASSLSFPGQGAYGYTF

clone size: NA
V gene: TRBV7-3
J gene: TRBJ2-1
CDR3 protein: CASSYTASGVEQFF

clone size: NA
V gene: TRBV14
J gene: TRBJ2-3
CDR3 protein: CASTSAGGTDTQYF

clone size: NA
V gene: TRBV2
J gene: NA
CDR3 protein: CASTGLGVGDEQYF

clone size: NA
V gene: TRBV6-6
J gene: TRBJ1-5
CDR3 protein: CASRGHGNSNQPQHF

clone size: NA
V gene: TRBV10-2
J gene: TRBJ2-6
CDR3 protein: CASSELTSGRGTSGANVLTF

clone size: once
V gene: TRBV20-1
J gene: TRBJ1-2
CDR3 protein: CSAQGSYGYTF

clone size: NA
V gene: TRBV29-1
J gene: TRBJ1-2
CDR3 protein: CSVEDRHNYGYTF

clone size: NA
V gene: TRBV7-3
J gene: TRBJ2-5
CDR3 protein: CASSLIWGAQETQYF

clone size: NA
V gene: TRBV5-4
J gene: TRBJ1-1
CDR3 protein: CASSSLTDRGEAFF

clone size: NA
V gene: TRBV27
J gene: TRBJ2-1
CDR3 protein: CASSLYGGTTYNEQFF

clone size: NA
V gene: TRBV11-2
J gene: TRBJ2-3
CDR3 protein: CASRTPGLPADTQYF

clone size: NA
V gene: TRBV29-1
J gene: TRBJ1-1
CDR3 protein: CSVDSETYAEAFF

clone size: NA
V gene: TRBV7-9
J gene: TRBJ1-2
CDR3 protein: CASSLAGTGGAYGYTF

clone size: NA
V gene: TRBV30
J gene: NA
CDR3 protein: CAWSVRATSGPFEQYF

clone size: NA
V gene: TRBV11-3
J gene: TRBJ2-1
CDR3 protein: CASSLSGSSYNEQFF

clone size: NA
V gene: TRBV19
J gene: TRBJ2-1
CDR3 protein: CASSILAGLYNEQFF

clone size: NA
V gene: TRBV9
J gene: TRBJ2-3
CDR3 protein: CASSFTPDTQYF

clone size: NA
V gene: TRBV5-4
J gene: TRBJ1-2
CDR3 protein: CASRSGGDYGYTF

clone size: NA
V gene: TRBV27
J gene: TRBJ1-1
CDR3 protein: CASSSPRGGFTEAFF

clone size: NA
V gene: TRBV19
J gene: TRBJ1-5
CDR3 protein: CASSTAYYSNQPQHF

clone size: NA
V gene: TRBV7-9
J gene: TRBJ2-1
CDR3 protein: CAGGGVPYNEQFF

clone size: NA
V gene: TRBV30
J gene: TRBJ2-1
CDR3 protein: CAWDLAGGHGEQFF

clone size: NA
V gene: TRBV7-3
J gene: TRBJ2-7
CDR3 protein: CASSHTGGYEQYF

clone size: NA
V gene: TRBV6-6
J gene: TRBJ2-1
CDR3 protein: CASNPIMSSYNEQFF

clone size: NA
V gene: TRBV14
J gene: TRBJ2-7
CDR3 protein: CASSQDLQGASYEQYF

clone size: NA
V gene: TRBV5-8
J gene: TRBJ1-1
CDR3 protein: CASSLGTATEAFF

clone size: NA
V gene: TRBV28
J gene: TRBJ2-7
CDR3 protein: CASSPIGRGPAEQYF

clone size: NA
V gene: TRBV7-9
J gene: TRBJ2-7
CDR3 protein: CASSTTKYEQYF

clone size: NA
V gene: TRBV15
J gene: TRBJ2-5
CDR3 protein: CATSSGGTGSGETQYF

clone size: few
V gene: TRBV4-3
J gene: TRBJ2-2
CDR3 protein: CASSQGLGTSGDTGELFF

clone size: NA
V gene: TRBV6-4
J gene: TRBJ2-1
CDR3 protein: CASASGLYNEQFF

clone size: NA
V gene: TRBV6-4
J gene: TRBJ2-1
CDR3 protein: CASSDWASLYNEQFF

clone size: NA
V gene: TRBV28
J gene: TRBJ1-2
CDR3 protein: CASSPTGAGYTF

clone size: NA
V gene: TRBV10-3
J gene: TRBJ2-3
CDR3 protein: CAITLDYPPDTQYF

clone size: NA
V gene: TRBV19
J gene: TRBJ2-3
CDR3 protein: CASKRGGTNTDTQYF

clone size: NA
V gene: TRBV7-9
J gene: TRBJ1-5
CDR3 protein: CASSLEEGQGGQPQHF

clone size: NA
V gene: TRBV7-9
J gene: TRBJ1-3
CDR3 protein: CASSIGEGNTIYF

clone size: once
V gene: TRBV11-2
J gene: TRBJ1-5
CDR3 protein: CASSRTGNRGQPQHF

clone size: NA
V gene: TRBV10-2
J gene: TRBJ2-2
CDR3 protein: CASSESRFEATTGELFF

clone size: NA
V gene: TRBV7-8
J gene: TRBJ2-3
CDR3 protein: CASSRLRGVPSTDTQYF

clone size: NA
V gene: TRBV15
J gene: TRBJ1-1
CDR3 protein: CATSRDPGQGHTEAFF

clone size: NA
V gene: TRBV5-1
J gene: TRBJ2-3
CDR3 protein: CASRWGTSGYTDTQYF

clone size: NA
V gene: TRBV28
J gene: TRBJ2-7
CDR3 protein: CAIQEAGGPMLYEQYF

clone size: NA
V gene: TRBV7-8
J gene: TRBJ1-5
CDR3 protein: CASSHGGDQPQHF

clone size: NA
V gene: TRBV25-1
J gene: TRBJ2-7
CDR3 protein: CASSGDRDRYLSYEQYF

clone size: NA
V gene: TRBV7-3
J gene: TRBJ2-2
CDR3 protein: CASSLWTGGTGELFF